This T cell receptor beta chain derives from a study of shared clonotypes between healthy human individuals. Across the whole study: Donors, aged 18 to 49, were two women and a few men. Study-wide results and limits: Memory subsets generally showed lower estimated richness than naive subsets.

Turning to this clone: Its target is unknown.

Genomic DNA from each subset was divided evenly over several immunoSEQ plates. Using immunoSEQ multiplex PCR, the repertoire was profiled, and TCRdb retains in-frame clones only, with some absent. The sample has some 1 million clones, around 74% seen once. The CD4+ fraction was divided into a CD45RA+ naive subset and a CD45RA-negative memory subset. The trim removed 4 bases at V and 11 bases at J, leaving 6 bases unmatched. CDR3 length: 14 amino acids. Germline CDR1 and CDR2: SGHDT and YYEEEE. The sample consisted of memory CD4+ T cells sorted from blood. Documented subset: CD45RA-negative fraction. This clonotype originated in a young man in good health. The chain carries TRBV5-6 and TRBJ2-5; TRBD2 matches 15 bases. CDR3 nucleotide sequence: TGTGCCAGCAGCGAGGGACTAGCGGGAGGTGAGCAGTACTTC. Translation: CASSEGLAGGEQYF.